The present entry profiles one T cell receptor beta chain with its context. Data came from immunoSEQ multiplex PCR; TCRdb stores just in-frame clones and leaves some out. Among about 110,000 clones listed, approximately 85% were seen once. This specimen belongs to a study of PD-L1 blockade in urothelial cancer. With 6 bases clipped from V and 8 bases from J, the junction kept 6 bases outside the gene matches. Germline loops: CDR1 LNHNV, CDR2 YYDKDF (reference sequence). This CDR3 has 15 amino acids. The TCR comes from a man in his forties or fifties with urothelial cancer. This chain joins TRBV15 and TRBJ2-3; 15 positions match TRBD2. The sequencing used PBMCs, collected around atezolizumab (anti-PD-L1) treatment. The CDR3 loop reads CATRGLAGGFGTQYF. Written as DNA, the CDR3 is TGTGCCACCAGGGGACTAGCGGGAGGATTTGGTACGCAGTATTTT.